The 22 T cell receptor beta chains reported below all come from one sample, sequenced in a study of T-cell reconstitution after alpha-beta-depleted transplantation in children. Unique molecular identifiers were incorporated during preparation of the TCRbeta library. TCRdb reprocessed the PCR reads via MiXCR and lists one record per CDR3 protein. Of about 340,000 distinct CDR3 sequences in the sample, about 16% were seen once. Sample: PBMCs, mostly from graft donor cells, taken 360 days after TCRalphabeta/CD19-depleted stem cell transplant. The receptor source for this set is a male patient between 2 and 10 years old who had a stem cell transplant for acute lymphoblastic leukemia, so the T cells may come from the graft donor.

The sample holds a few counts of this clonotype. The chain links TRBV12-3 or TRBV12-4 to TRBJ1-5; 8 bases map to TRBD1. CDR3 length: 16 residues. J gave up 6 bases and V 3 bases, and 10 bases lay outside the gene matches. The CDR3 DNA reads TGTGCCAGCAGTTTGGGTAGTGGACAGGGAAGTCAGCCCCAGCATTTT. Translated, it gives CASSLGSGQGSQPQHF.

The J gene is TRBJ2-4, the V gene TRBV4-3; D not resolved. Germline CDR1 and CDR2: LGHNA and YSLEER. This CDR3 region has 19 residues. V gave up 0 bases and J gave up 0 bases, with 18 bases separating them. This CDR3 reads CASSQEQAGRHLAKNIQYF. The CDR3, as DNA: TGCGCCAGCAGCCAAGAACAAGCCGGAAGGCACTTAGCCAAAAACATTCAGTACTTC.

The CDR3 is CASSVGTSVTYEQYF. CDR3 coding DNA: TGTGCCAGCAGCGTAGGGACTAGCGTCACCTACGAGCAGTACTTC. The chain has TRBV5-4 and TRBJ2-7; 10 bases match TRBD2. Trimming cost V 4 bases and J 2 bases; bases outside gene matches: 6. Germline loops: CDR1 SGHNT, CDR2 YYREEE (reference sequence). This CDR3 is 15 amino acids long.

This clonotype was seen repeatedly, ten times or more. The gene calls are TRBV28 and TRBJ2-1; D unclear. Germline V gene sequence: CDR1 MDHEN, CDR2 SYDVKM. This CDR3 has 11 amino acids. Between the trimmed V and J ends, which lost 6 bases and 10 bases, there was a span of 10 bases. CDR3 nucleotide sequence: TGTGCCAGCAGGCGGCTCAAGGAGCAGTTCTTC. Translation gives CASRRLKEQFF.

V is TRBV9 and J is TRBJ2-3, with 12 bases identical to TRBD2. With V trimmed by 0 bases and J by 4 bases, 15 bases remained unmatched. Germline loops: CDR1 SGDLS, CDR2 YYNGEE. The length of the CDR3 is 20 residues. As DNA, the CDR3 is TGTGCCAGCAGCGTAGATCGATTCCCTCGGACTAGCGGGAAATCAGATACGCAGTATTTT. Translating it yields CASSVDRFPRTSGKSDTQYF.

V gene TRBV27 combines with J gene TRBJ2-3; 7 positions match TRBD1. Germline assignment: CDR1 MNHEY and CDR2 SMNVEV (reference sequence). J lost 2 bases, V lost 3 bases, and 5 bases had no gene match. The CDR3 runs to 15 residues. The CDR3 coding sequence is TGTGCCAGCAGTTTTCTACAGGGGTCCACAGATACGCAGTATTTT. As protein: CASSFLQGSTDTQYF.

In its sample, this clonotype was seen many times. The chain combines TRBV27 with TRBJ2-3, with D tentatively TRBD1 or TRBD2 (6 bases each). Germline lookup yields CDR1 MNHEY and CDR2 SMNVEV (reference sequence). The CDR3 totals 16 residues. Trimming pared 5 bases from V and 0 bases from J, leaving 15 bases between. CDR3 in amino acids: CASSRGTGASTDTQYF. CDR3 nucleotide sequence: TGTGCCAGCAGTAGAGGGACGGGGGCGAGCACAGATACGCAGTATTTT.

The chain uses TRBV7-6 and TRBJ2-2, with a weak D call TRBD2 (5 bases). The CDR3 is 15 amino acids. Trimming removed 1 base at V and 4 bases at J, with 10 bases between. Germline lookup yields CDR1 SGHVS and CDR2 FNYEAQ. The CDR3 nucleotides read TGTGCCAGCAGCTTAGGCACTAGGATCACCGGGGAGCTGTTTTTT. It specifies CASSLGTRITGELFF.

The table lists this clonotype with many counts. The chain joins TRBV6-5 to TRBJ2-1; TRBD2 aligns across 11 bases. The CDR3 extends over 12 amino acids. V dropped 5 bases and J dropped 15; count of bases not matched to a gene: 6. Germline lookup yields CDR1 MNHEY and CDR2 SVGAGI. The CDR3 here is CASSISGRALFF. Here the CDR3 DNA reads TGTGCCAGCAGTATTAGCGGGAGGGCGCTGTTCTTC.

There are many counts of this clonotype. The J gene is TRBJ2-1, the V gene TRBV7-3; D is unresolved. The CDR3 has 13 amino acids. The germline V gene encodes CDR1 SGHTA and CDR2 FQGTGA. V lost 2 bases to trimming and J lost 2 bases, with 4 bases between them. This chain's CDR3 is CASSLSPYNEQFF. DNA for the CDR3: TGTGCCAGCAGCTTATCCCCCTACAATGAGCAGTTCTTC.

This clonotype was seen at least ten times. The V call is TRBV10-2, the J call TRBJ2-7; D uncertain. The germline CDR1 and CDR2 sequences are WSHSY and SAAADI. This CDR3 is built from 11 residues. Trimming shortened V by 3 bases and J by 10 bases, and 10 bases separated the two germline ends. DNA for the CDR3: TGCGCCAGCAGTGATCGGCTGCCTCAGTACTTC. Encoded protein: CASSDRLPQYF.

This clonotype was counted at least ten times. The V gene is TRBV12-3 or TRBV12-4, the J gene TRBJ2-7, with a possible D match to TRBD1 (5 bases). This CDR3 region has 13 residues. Trimming took 6 bases from V and 5 from J, leaving 14 bases between them. In nucleotides, the CDR3 is TGTGCCAGCAGCTCTCTACAGGACCACGAGCAGTACTTC. This codes for CASSSLQDHEQYF.

The rearrangement joins TRBV5-1 to TRBJ2-1; D is unclear. The germline V gene has CDR1 SGHRS and CDR2 YFSETQ. The V gene lost 1 base and the J gene lost 0 bases, with 11 bases spanning the gap. This CDR3 has 16 amino acids. This chain's CDR3 is CASSLTGNPSYNEQFF. As DNA, the CDR3 is TGCGCCAGCAGCTTGACTGGGAATCCCTCCTACAATGAGCAGTTCTTC.

The sample holds many counts of this clonotype. This chain joins TRBV4-3 and TRBJ1-4; maybe TRBD1 (6 bases). The CDR3 sequence is 16 residues long. Germline CDR1 reads LGHNA; CDR2 reads YSLEER. The ends were cut back, 4 bases at V and 4 bases at J, with 16 bases in the middle. CDR3 loop: CASSPTGQTLNEKLFF. In nucleotides, the CDR3 is TGCGCCAGCAGCCCGACAGGACAGACCCTTAATGAAAAACTGTTTTTT.

About this clonotype itself: One base away lies a much larger clone, so this may be a sequencing read error. The chain joins TRBV7-9 to TRBJ1-5; D call uncertain. Per the germline V gene, CDR1 is SEHNR and CDR2 is FQNEAQ (reference sequence). The CDR3 covers 13 residues. With 3 bases removed from V and 1 base from J, the gap between germline ends came to 4 bases. The CDR3 DNA sequence: TGTGCCAGCAGCTTTTGGAGCAATCAGCCCCAGCATTTT. Residues: CASSFWSNQPQHF.

This clonotype was seen only a few times. The chain recombines TRBV15 with TRBJ2-3, with D unclear. CDR1 and CDR2 (germline): LNHNV, YYDKDF (reference sequence). The CDR3 is 15 residues long. V was trimmed by 0 bases and J by 3 bases, leaving 10 bases between them. For the CDR3, the DNA is TGTGCCACCAGCAGAGATCCCATTCGAACAGATACGCAGTATTTT. This gives the protein CATSRDPIRTDTQYF.

The rearrangement uses TRBV5-1 and TRBJ2-7; possibly TRBD1 for D (6 bases). V shed 3 bases and J shed 2 bases, with 18 bases lying between them. This CDR3 is built from 16 residues. CDR1 is SGHRS, CDR2 YFSETQ, per germline. The CDR3 region has the DNA TGCGCCAGCAGCTACTCGACAGGCCTGATGGCCTACGAGCAGTACTTC. Amino acids: CASSYSTGLMAYEQYF.

This clonotype was detected a few times. The chain employs TRBV20-1 and TRBJ2-3; D gene ambiguous. This CDR3 contains 11 residues. The V gene's germline CDR1 is DFQATT and CDR2 SNEGSKA (reference sequence). With 3 bases removed from V and 3 bases from J, the gap between germline ends came to 4 bases. CDR3 sequence reads: CSASRTDTQYF. DNA of the CDR3: TGCAGTGCTAGTCGGACAGATACGCAGTATTTT.

The genes are TRBV6-2 or TRBV6-3 and TRBJ2-7; 11 bases align to TRBD2. Germline values: CDR1 MNHEY, CDR2 SVGEGT. The CDR3 sequence is 16 residues long. V shed 7 bases and J 1 base; nucleotides not matched to a gene: 9. The CDR3 here is CASTPVAGGRSYEQYF. The CDR3 bases are TGTGCCAGCACGCCTGTAGCGGGAGGGCGTTCCTACGAGCAGTACTTC.

V and J are TRBV24-1 and TRBJ2-1; a possible D gene is TRBD1 (5 bases). This CDR3 is built from 15 residues. Germline values: CDR1 KGHDR, CDR2 SFDVKD. V was trimmed by 2 bases and J by 3 bases, leaving 10 bases between them. CDR3 region: CATSDWRQRYNEQFF. The CDR3 nucleotides read TGTGCCACCAGTGATTGGAGACAGCGCTACAATGAGCAGTTCTTC.

This clonotype was seen only a few times. This chain connects TRBV27 to TRBJ2-7; TRBD1 or TRBD2 may be the D gene (5 bases each). Per germline, CDR1 MNHEY and CDR2 SMNVEV (reference sequence). The ends were cut back, 5 bases at V and 7 bases at J, with 15 bases in the middle. The CDR3 is 13 amino acids. Written as DNA, the CDR3 is TGTGCCAGCAGTCCGGGGCTATCTCGGGAGCAGTACTTC. Translating it yields CASSPGLSREQYF.

This clonotype was counted only a few times. The chain is built from TRBV24-1 and TRBJ2-1; weak D call: TRBD1 (5 bases). The CDR3 totals 17 residues. V was shortened by 7 bases and J by 5 bases, with 23 bases between the two germline ends. Germline V gene sequence: CDR1 KGHDR, CDR2 SFDVKD. In DNA, the CDR3 is TGTGCCACCAGGTTGATGTGGGGCAGGGCGGTGGACAATGAGCAGTTCTTC. This codes for CATRLMWGRAVDNEQFF.